What follows are 14 T cell receptor beta chains derived from one specimen sequenced in a study of blood T cell repertoires in COVID-19. Generated by immunoSEQ multiplex PCR, the TCRdb table keeps only in-frame clones and is missing some. The profile shows about 370,000 clones, approximately 89% of them singletons. Material for sequencing was peripheral blood. The source of these receptors is a woman aged 30 to 39 with COVID-19, enrolled during active disease.

The rearrangement uses TRBV5-1 and TRBJ2-3; 8 bases align to TRBD2. Losses at the gene ends were 0 bases for V and 0 bases for J; bases not matched to a gene: 3. The germline gives CDR1 SGHRS, CDR2 YFSETQ. This CDR3 region has 16 residues. DNA for the CDR3: TGCGCCAGCAGCTTGGGAGCGGGAGCCAGCACAGATACGCAGTATTTT. Amino acid sequence: CASSLGAGASTDTQYF.

This clone was detected only once. The genes are TRBV28 and TRBJ2-5, with TRBD1 matching 9 bases. Trimming took 2 bases from V and 6 from J; bases not matched to a gene: 7. The CDR3 is 15 amino acids. In germline, CDR1 is MDHEN, CDR2 SYDVKM. The CDR3 is CASSLNRDRVKTQYF. As DNA, the CDR3 is TGTGCCAGCAGTTTAAACCGGGACAGGGTAAAGACCCAGTACTTC.

The chain joins TRBV19 to TRBJ2-1; 11 nucleotides match TRBD2. With V trimmed by 6 bases and J by 4 bases, 2 bases remained unmatched. The CDR3 sequence is 14 residues long. CDR1 is LNHDA, CDR2 SQIVND, per germline (reference sequence). The CDR3 protein is CASRGTSGYNEQFF. Written as DNA, the CDR3 is TGTGCCAGTAGAGGGACTAGCGGTTACAATGAGCAGTTCTTC.

This clone occurred a few times. This sequence joins TRBV4-2 and TRBJ1-4, with 9 bases identical to TRBD1. Germline assignment: CDR1 LGHNA and CDR2 YNFKEQ. This CDR3 has 16 residues. J gave up 5 bases and V 3 bases, and 7 bases lay outside the gene matches. CDR3 nucleotides: TGTGCCAGCAGCCAGACCGGGACAGGGTTAAATGAAAAACTGTTTTTT. It is translated as CASSQTGTGLNEKLFF.

The chain has TRBV29-1 and TRBJ2-2; D is unresolved. Trimming removed 3 bases from V and 5 bases from J, with 16 bases in between. The CDR3 runs 15 residues. Germline V gene sequence: CDR1 SQVTM, CDR2 ANQGSEA. The CDR3 DNA follows: TGCAGCGTTGAGGCCCGGGTCCCCGGAACCGGGGAGCTGTTTTTT. This translates into CSVEARVPGTGELFF.

V and J are TRBV7-8 and TRBJ1-1, with TRBD1 matching over 7 bases. The trim removed 5 bases at V and 1 base at J, leaving 7 bases unmatched. This CDR3 contains 15 residues. The V gene's germline CDR1 is SGHVS and CDR2 FQNEAQ. This chain's CDR3 is CASSRGGQKNTEAFF. The CDR3 coding sequence is TGTGCCAGCAGCCGGGGGGGACAGAAGAACACTGAAGCTTTCTTT.

The rearrangement links TRBV14 to TRBJ2-1; D uncertain. V shed 4 bases and J shed 0 bases, with 13 bases lying between them. CDR3 length: 16 residues. Germline V gives CDR1 SGHDN, CDR2 FVKESK. The CDR3 loop is CASSPLSQDSYNEQFF. The CDR3 DNA follows: TGTGCCAGCAGCCCCCTTAGTCAGGACTCCTACAATGAGCAGTTCTTC. The full variable domain, its missing parts supplied by reference TRBV14 and TRBJ2-1, is EAGVTQFPSHSVIEKGQTVTLRCDPISGHDNLYWYRRVMGKEIKFLLHFVKESKQDESGMPNNRFLAERTGGTYSTLKVQPAELEDSGVYFCASSPLSQDSYNEQFFGPGTRLTVL.

The chain uses TRBV30 and TRBJ1-1, with D unresolved. Trimming left V 4 bases short and J 1 base short, with 4 bases between. From germline, CDR1 is GTSNPN and CDR2 SVGIG (reference sequence). This CDR3 is built from 11 residues. The chain's CDR3 is CAWTTNTEAFF. The DNA for the CDR3 is TGTGCCTGGACTACGAACACTGAAGCTTTCTTT.

The CDR3 is CASSQLWTNGQQETQYF. Here the CDR3 DNA reads TGCGCCAGCAGCCAACTTTGGACAAATGGACAACAAGAGACCCAGTACTTC. J is TRBJ2-5 and V is TRBV4-1; D might be TRBD1 (5 bases). The CDR3 length is 17 residues. CDR1 MGHRA and CDR2 YSYEKL come from the germline V gene. V lost 2 bases to trimming and J lost 2 bases, with 18 bases between them.

The chain has TRBV15 and TRBJ2-7, with 7 bases fitting TRBD1. V was clipped by 5 bases and J by 7 bases; unmatched bases: 5. Germline V lookup: CDR1 LNHNV, CDR2 YYDKDF (reference sequence). The CDR3 runs 12 residues. CDR3 in DNA: TGTGCCACCAGCGCGACAGGGCGGGAGCAGTACTTC. Amino acids: CATSATGREQYF. The variable domain in full, completed from reference TRBV15 and TRBJ2-7, reads DAMVIQNPRYQVTQFGKPVTLSCSQTLNHNVMYWYQQKSSQAPKLLFHYYDKDFNNEADTPDNFQSRRPNTSFCFLDIRSPGLGDTAMYLCATSATGREQYFGPGTRLTVT.

This rearrangement joins TRBV6-5 to TRBJ2-7; the D is unclear. V shed 6 bases and J shed 0 bases, with 15 bases lying between them. The CDR3 has 15 amino acids. CDR1 MNHEY and CDR2 SVGAGI come from the germline V gene. Here the CDR3 reads CASSRSLVGSYEQYF. DNA for the CDR3: TGTGCCAGCAGCCGTAGTCTGGTTGGCTCCTACGAGCAGTACTTC.

V is TRBV5-5 and J is TRBJ1-2; 9 positions match TRBD1. V shed 4 bases, J shed 2 bases, and the junction held 6 bases outside the gene matches. Germline V gene data show CDR1 as SGHKS and CDR2 as YYEKEE (reference sequence). The CDR3 runs to 15 residues. The DNA of the CDR3 is TGTGCCAGCAGCACTAGGACAGGGGAAAACTATGGCTACACCTTC. It translates to CASSTRTGENYGYTF.

The genes are TRBV29-1 and TRBJ2-4; the D gene is possibly TRBD1 (6 bases). The CDR3 consists of 14 residues. The germline V gene has CDR1 SQVTM and CDR2 ANQGSEA. V lost 6 bases to trimming and J lost 1 base, with 13 bases between them. The CDR3 sequence is CSVQGEGAKNIQYF. CDR3 sequence (DNA): TGCAGCGTACAGGGTGAGGGGGCCAAAAACATTCAGTACTTC.

To note about this clone: Other DNA sequences in this specimen translate into the identical CDR3. The gene calls are TRBV30 and TRBJ2-5; tentatively, D is TRBD2 (5 bases). The germline gives CDR1 GTSNPN, CDR2 SVGIG (reference sequence). The CDR3 spans 12 residues. The CDR3 here is CACSEGGETQYF. The CDR3 region has the DNA TGTGCTTGTTCTGAGGGTGGCGAGACCCAGTACTTC.